The next 22 T cell receptor beta chains were all read from a single sample in a study of blood T cells in healthy people across ages. Then a second PCR, running about 7 to 11 cycles, was carried out with a sample-barcoded 5' primer and a J-beta primer mix. Via MiXCR, TCRdb re-called the 5' RACE reads, giving one row per CDR3 protein. The sample has roughly 550,000 distinct CDR3 sequences, around 24% seen once. These data were also filed under a second study, of T cells of mothers and their children.

Material for sequencing was blood. The source is a boy aged 5 to 17 in good health.

The V gene is TRBV4-3, the J gene TRBJ1-1, with D possibly matching TRBD1 (5 bases). The CDR3 loop spans 15 amino acids. CDR1 is LGHNA, CDR2 YSLEER, per germline. V lost 8 bases and J 0 bases, leaving 16 bases between the germline ends. The CDR3 region is CASRGDVWMNTEAFF. CDR3 sequence (DNA): TGCGCCAGCCGCGGGGACGTTTGGATGAACACTGAAGCTTTCTTT.

The chain couples TRBV6-6 to TRBJ1-1; 7 bases agree with TRBD1. The V and J ends lost 5 bases and 3 bases, in that order; junction bases with no gene match: 9. The CDR3 runs 15 residues. Per the germline V gene, CDR1 is MNHNY and CDR2 is SVGAGI (reference sequence). The CDR3 reads CASSTKGRGYTEAFF. The CDR3 DNA follows: TGTGCCAGCAGTACCAAGGGCAGGGGGTACACTGAAGCTTTCTTT.

The chain is built from TRBV28 and TRBJ1-6; D may be TRBD1 (5 bases). This CDR3 is 14 amino acids long. The V and J ends lost 6 bases and 7 bases respectively, with 13 bases between them. CDR1 is MDHEN, CDR2 SYDVKM, per germline. CDR3 DNA: TGTGCCAGCAGCGTCGGGGGGGACAATTCACCCCTCCACTTT. This translates into CASSVGGDNSPLHF.

V and J are TRBV14 and TRBJ2-3; D call uncertain. The CDR3 runs to 12 residues. Per germline, CDR1 SGHDN and CDR2 FVKESK. The V end lost 3 bases, the J end lost 8 bases, and 9 bases lay between the germline ends. The CDR3 DNA follows: TGTGCCAGCAGCCACCCCTTGGGTACGCAGTATTTT. The encoded protein is CASSHPLGTQYF.

This clonotype appeared a few times. The chain combines TRBV4-3 with TRBJ2-5, with TRBD2 as a possible D gene (5 bases). With the DNA end fitting TRBJ2-1 better, the J assignment may be wrong. The germline CDR1 and CDR2 sequences are LGHNA and YSLEER. This CDR3 is 15 amino acids long. CDR3 loop: CASSQDSDPGNEQFF. CDR3 in DNA: TGCGCCAGCAGCCAAGATAGCGACCCCGGGAATGAGCAGTTCTTC.

This clonotype was picked up a small number of times. The rearrangement links TRBV18 to TRBJ2-7, with no clear D. CDR1 KGHSH and CDR2 LQKENI come from the germline V gene. The CDR3 is made up of 12 amino acids. V gave up 5 bases and J gave up 2 bases, with 7 bases separating them. This CDR3 is CASSSIAYEQYF. The CDR3 region has the DNA TGTGCCAGCTCATCGATAGCCTACGAGCAGTACTTC.

On this clonotype itself: Germline and junction disagree at one end, which may indicate a read error. V gene TRBV20-1 combines with J gene TRBJ2-7; TRBD2 might be the D (6 bases). Germline CDR1 is DFQATT and CDR2 is SNEGSKA (reference sequence). The CDR3 has 16 residues. In DNA, the CDR3 is TGCGGTGCTAGAGACCCAGCGGGCGAAGGATCCTACGAGCAGTACTTC. Amino acid sequence: CGARDPAGEGSYEQYF.

This clonotype was seen more than once but under ten times. The V call is TRBV6-5, the J call TRBJ2-5; 7 bases line up with TRBD2. With 0 bases clipped from V and 1 base from J, the junction kept 8 bases outside the gene matches. From germline, CDR1 is MNHEY and CDR2 SVGAGI. The CDR3 sequence is 17 residues long. The CDR3 protein is CASSYSAREKRQETQYF. CDR3 nucleotide sequence: TGTGCCAGCAGTTACTCCGCGCGGGAGAAACGCCAAGAGACCCAGTACTTC.

A word on this clonotype: The junction shows a germline mismatch at one end, possibly a read error. The rearrangement uses TRBV11-2 and TRBJ2-3, with TRBD2 matching 9 bases. Germline CDR1 SGHAT, CDR2 FQNNGV. The CDR3 sequence is 16 residues long. Here the CDR3 reads CASSGGSGSPTDTQYF. As DNA, the CDR3 is TGTGCTAGCAGTGGAGGTAGCGGGAGTCCCACAGATACGCAGTATTTT.

The chain joins TRBV10-3 to TRBJ1-2; D not resolved. Per germline, CDR1 ENHRY and CDR2 SYGVKD. Trimming stripped 0 bases from V and 6 bases from J, with 11 bases between. This CDR3 comprises 14 residues. CDR3 nucleotides: TGTGCCATCAGTGAGTCGGGCGACCTAGATGGCTACACCTTC. Its protein product is CAISESGDLDGYTF.

This clonotype appeared a few times. The chain combines TRBV7-2 with TRBJ1-5; D is unresolved. Between the trimmed V and J ends, which lost 3 bases and 3 bases, there was a span of 6 bases. The CDR3 totals 13 residues. The germline gives CDR1 SGHTA, CDR2 FQGNSA. Here the CDR3 DNA reads TGTGCCAGCAGCTTGGGATACAATCAGCCCCAGCATTTT. Translating it yields CASSLGYNQPQHF.

This clonotype showed up just a few times. The chain couples TRBV7-8 to TRBJ1-2; unclear D gene. V lost 0 bases to trimming and J lost 3 bases, with 11 bases between them. Germline V CDR1 and CDR2: SGHVS, FQNEAQ. There are 15 residues in the CDR3. The CDR3 loop reads CASSLALGDHYGYTF. The CDR3 DNA sequence: TGTGCCAGCAGCTTAGCGCTTGGGGATCACTATGGCTACACCTTC.

The rearrangement links TRBV7-2 to TRBJ1-3; D is uncertain. In germline, CDR1 is SGHTA, CDR2 FQGNSA. The CDR3 sequence is 15 residues long. Between the trimmed V and J ends, which lost 1 base and 1 base, there was a span of 8 bases. The CDR3 nucleotides read TGTGCCAGCAGCTTAGATTGGGGTTCTGGAAACACCATATATTTT. Its translation: CASSLDWGSGNTIYF.

At least ten counts were recorded for this clonotype. The chain combines TRBV3-1 with TRBJ2-4; D not resolved. V was shortened by 0 bases and J by 13 bases, with 10 bases between the two germline ends. Germline V gives CDR1 LGHDT, CDR2 YNNKEL (reference sequence). This CDR3 contains 12 residues. CDR3 in DNA: TGTGCCAGCAGCCAAGATTTTAAGGTCCAGTACTTC. Translating it yields CASSQDFKVQYF. The full variable domain, rest sourced from reference TRBV3-1 and TRBJ2-4, is DTAVSQTPKYLVTQMGNDKSIKCEQNLGHDTMYWYKQDSKKFLKIMFSYNNKELIINETVPNRFSPKSPDKAHLNLHINSLELGDSAVYFCASSQDFKVQYFGAGTRLSVL.

The genes are TRBV24-1 and TRBJ2-1; 8 bases line up with TRBD2. This CDR3 region has 19 residues. J was trimmed by 6 bases and V by 0 bases; bases with no gene match: 15. Germline CDR1 reads KGHDR; CDR2 reads SFDVKD. In DNA, the CDR3 is TGTGCCACCAGTGATTTGACGGGGGGGCTCTGGACTACCGTCAATGAGCAGTTCTTC. This encodes CATSDLTGGLWTTVNEQFF.

V usage is TRBV27 and J usage is TRBJ2-5; 7 nucleotides line up with TRBD1. J lost 3 bases, V lost 5 bases, and 6 bases had no gene match. This CDR3 spans 14 amino acids. Looked up from germline, CDR1 is MNHEY and CDR2 is SMNVEV (reference sequence). The CDR3 nucleotides are TGTGCCAGCAGTGCAACAGGGGTCGAAGAGACCCAGTACTTC. It codes for CASSATGVEETQYF.

The CDR3 region is CASSPGKGQPQHF. The CDR3 region has the DNA TGTGCCAGCAGCCCAGGGAAGGGTCAGCCCCAGCATTTT. V usage is TRBV7-2 and J usage is TRBJ1-5; D is possibly TRBD1 (5 bases). CDR1 and CDR2 from the germline V gene are SGHTA and FQGNSA. Between the trimmed V and J ends, which lost 5 bases and 6 bases, there was a span of 11 bases. CDR3 length: 13 amino acids.

The chain links TRBV9 to TRBJ2-1; 10 bases map to TRBD1. Germline V CDR1 and CDR2: SGDLS, YYNGEE. This CDR3 is 16 amino acids long. With V trimmed by 2 bases and J by 7 bases, 9 bases remained unmatched. The CDR3 nucleotides read TGTGCCAGCAGCGTTTTTGGGACAGGGGTATCAAATGAGCAGTTCTTC. Amino acids: CASSVFGTGVSNEQFF.

This clonotype was detected ten times or more. One end of the junction does not line up with germline, which may come from a read error. The chain carries TRBV5-1 and TRBJ2-5; 8 bases line up with TRBD1. Germline values: CDR1 SGHRS, CDR2 YFSETQ. The CDR3 extends over 14 amino acids. Written as DNA, the CDR3 is TGTGCCAGCAGCCTCGGGACAGGCCAAGAGACCCAGTACTTC. Protein: CASSLGTGQETQYF.

The sample holds a few counts of this clonotype. The chain is built from TRBV4-3 and TRBJ2-2; 8 bases are a match to TRBD1. J was trimmed by 6 bases and V by 4 bases; bases with no gene match: 10. The CDR3 has 16 amino acids. The germline V gene encodes CDR1 LGHNA and CDR2 YSLEER. The CDR3 protein is CASSPGTTGGSGELFF. Written as DNA, the CDR3 is TGCGCCAGCAGCCCTGGGACAACAGGGGGATCCGGGGAGCTGTTTTTT.

CDR3 residues: CSVVLLETQYF. The CDR3 DNA is TGCAGCGTTGTCCTGTTGGAGACCCAGTACTTC. The chain employs TRBV29-1 and TRBJ2-1, with D unclear. The DNA matches TRBJ2-5 better at its end, which makes the J call doubtful. CDR3 length: 11 residues. Germline V gives CDR1 SQVTM, CDR2 ANQGSEA.

This clonotype was observed a handful of times. V is TRBV30 and J is TRBJ1-1, with D unresolved. The CDR3 covers 12 residues. Germline V gene lookup returns CDR1 GTSNPN and CDR2 SVGIG (reference sequence). V lost 2 bases, J lost 2 bases, and 6 bases lay in between. Here the CDR3 reads CAWSIGNTEAFF. The CDR3 coding sequence is TGTGCCTGGAGTATCGGAAACACTGAAGCTTTCTTT.